Below are 32 T cell receptor beta chains sequenced from a single sample in a study of T cells after yellow fever vaccination. Each CDR3 protein gets one entry after TCRdb re-called the 5' RACE reads with MiXCR. The sample contains approximately 120,000 distinct CDR3 sequences, 8% to 10% of which appear only once. Sample: CD8+ T cells sorted from PBMCs, taken on the day of the yellow fever booster vaccination. These receptors all stem from a man aged 18 to 30 who received the YFV17D yellow fever vaccine.

This clonotype was seen ten or more times. V usage is TRBV4-2 and J usage is TRBJ2-4, with 13 bases aligning to TRBD2. V gave up 0 bases and J gave up 5 bases; unmatched junction bases: 10. This CDR3 comprises 19 residues. Germline CDR1 reads LGHNA; CDR2 reads YNFKEQ. The CDR3 loop is CASSQEPGLAGVGENIQYF. The CDR3 region has the DNA TGTGCCAGCAGCCAAGAGCCCGGACTAGCGGGGGTAGGGGAAAACATTCAGTACTTC.

Written as DNA, the CDR3 is TGTGCCAGCAGCTTAGTACCGAACACCGGGGAGCTGTTTTTT. It codes for CASSLVPNTGELFF. The chain is built from TRBV7-9 and TRBJ2-2; the D is unclear. CDR1 SEHNR and CDR2 FQNEAQ come from the germline V gene (reference sequence). Trimming left V 1 base short and J 0 bases short, with 3 bases between. The CDR3 length is 14 residues.

The chain combines TRBV9 with TRBJ2-3, with D tentatively TRBD2 (6 bases). Trimming left V 3 bases short and J 3 bases short, with 11 bases between. Germline assignment: CDR1 SGDLS and CDR2 YYNGEE. The CDR3 covers 14 residues. The CDR3 sequence is CASSAYLATDTQYF. DNA for the CDR3: TGTGCCAGCAGCGCATATCTAGCGACAGATACGCAGTATTTT.

This clonotype showed up just a few times. The chain employs TRBV20-1 and TRBJ1-5, with D perhaps TRBD1 (6 bases). This CDR3 comprises 15 residues. The ends were cut back, 1 base at V and 7 bases at J, with 17 bases in the middle. Germline CDR1 is DFQATT and CDR2 is SNEGSKA (reference sequence). CDR3 residues: CSARAPNRVDQPQHF. The CDR3 region has the DNA TGCAGTGCTAGAGCTCCTAACAGGGTTGACCAGCCCCAGCATTTT.

In its sample, this clonotype was seen many times. This chain uses TRBV5-1 with TRBJ2-3; no clear D. V dropped 5 bases and J dropped 2 bases, with 6 bases sitting between them. This CDR3 is 12 amino acids long. The V gene's germline CDR1 is SGHRS and CDR2 YFSETQ. The CDR3 DNA sequence: TGCGCCAGCAGTTATAACACAGATACGCAGTATTTT. Protein: CASSYNTDTQYF.

This chain links TRBV9 with TRBJ2-7; 8 bases match TRBD2. V dropped 0 bases and J dropped 4; count of bases not matched to a gene: 6. The CDR3 spans 15 residues. CDR1 is SGDLS, CDR2 YYNGEE, per germline. CDR3 sequence reads: CASSVGSGGVYEQYF. DNA for the CDR3: TGTGCCAGCAGCGTAGGGAGCGGGGGCGTTTACGAGCAGTACTTC.

The chain uses TRBV27 and TRBJ1-1, with 10 bases aligning to TRBD1. Germline CDR1 and CDR2: MNHEY and SMNVEV (reference sequence). V lost 5 bases and J lost 3; bases outside the gene matches: 9. The CDR3 is made up of 16 amino acids. CDR3 bases: TGTGCCAGCAGTCTCGGGACAGGGGAATGGGACACTGAAGCTTTCTTT. This codes for CASSLGTGEWDTEAFF.

The DNA for the CDR3 is TGCGCCAGCAGCACCGGGGCTCCCTACGAGCAGTACTTC. Encoded protein: CASSTGAPYEQYF. This chain links TRBV5-1 with TRBJ2-7; tentatively, D is TRBD1 or TRBD2 (5 bases each). With 4 bases removed from V and 2 bases from J, the gap between germline ends came to 10 bases. CDR1 is SGHRS, CDR2 YFSETQ, per germline. CDR3 length equals 13 residues. Complete variable domain (other parts from reference TRBV5-1 and TRBJ2-7): KAGVTQTPRYLIKTRGQQVTLSCSPISGHRSVSWYQQTPGQGLQFLFEYFSETQRNKGNFPGRFSGRQFSNSRSEMNVSTLELGDSALYLCASSTGAPYEQYFGPGTRLTVT.

This clonotype was detected a few times. J is TRBJ2-1 and V is TRBV12-5; D possibly matches TRBD1 or TRBD2 (5 bases each). V lost 7 bases, J lost 2 bases, and 15 bases lay in between. This CDR3 is 15 amino acids long. Germline assignment: CDR1 LGHNT and CDR2 FRNRAP. CDR3 sequence (DNA): TGTGCTAGTGCATTGGGGGAAAGCACCTACAATGAGCAGTTCTTC. Its protein is CASALGESTYNEQFF. Full variable domain (missing parts from reference TRBV12-5 and TRBJ2-1): DARVTQTPRHKVTEMGQEVTMRCQPILGHNTVFWYRQTMMQGLELLAYFRNRAPLDDSGMPKDRFSAEMPDATLATLKIQPSEPRDSAVYFCASALGESTYNEQFFGPGTRLTVL.

This sequence joins TRBV18 and TRBJ2-1, with TRBD1 matching 10 bases. This CDR3 comprises 15 residues. Looked up from germline, CDR1 is KGHSH and CDR2 is LQKENI. Trimming cost V 6 bases and J 4 bases; bases outside gene matches: 6. The CDR3 nucleotides are TGTGCCAGCTCGCCGACAGGGGGCGCTTACAATGAGCAGTTCTTC. The encoded protein is CASSPTGGAYNEQFF.

This sequence joins TRBV4-1 and TRBJ2-3, with D hard to call. There are 13 residues in the CDR3. Germline loops: CDR1 MGHRA, CDR2 YSYEKL. Deletions cut 1 base from V and 4 bases from J, with 6 bases between. This chain's CDR3 is CASSQGRPDTQYF. The CDR3 DNA reads as TGCGCCAGCAGCCAAGGCCGCCCAGATACGCAGTATTTT.

This chain joins TRBV6-4 and TRBJ2-7; no reliable D call. Germline lookup yields CDR1 MRHNA and CDR2 SNTAGT. The CDR3 runs 16 residues. Trimming pared 9 bases from V and 1 base from J, leaving 22 bases between. CDR3 region: CARIRITLILSYEQYF. The CDR3 coding sequence is TGTGCCAGAATAAGGATTACTCTTATCCTTTCCTACGAGCAGTACTTC.

This clonotype was recorded many times. This chain uses TRBV28 with TRBJ2-1; 10 bases are a match to TRBD2. Germline V CDR1 and CDR2: MDHEN, SYDVKM. With 6 bases clipped from V and 4 bases from J, the junction kept 21 bases outside the gene matches. The CDR3 runs to 20 residues. As DNA, the CDR3 is TGTGCCAGCAGCAAAAACCTGGTAGCGGGGGGACTTTATTTATACAATGAGCAGTTCTTC. This codes for CASSKNLVAGGLYLYNEQFF.

This clonotype was counted a few times. The genes are TRBV11-2 and TRBJ2-1; possible D gene TRBD1, 6 bases. The CDR3 covers 16 residues. CDR1 and CDR2 (germline): SGHAT, FQNNGV. Trimming removed 4 bases from V and 1 base from J, with 14 bases in between. This CDR3 is CASSSSPGASYNEQFF. The DNA of the CDR3 is TGTGCCAGCAGCTCCAGTCCAGGGGCGTCCTACAATGAGCAGTTCTTC. The entire variable domain, with the rest obtained from reference TRBV11-2 and TRBJ2-1, is as follows: EAGVAQSPRYKIIEKRQSVAFWCNPISGHATLYWYQQILGQGPKLLIQFQNNGVVDDSQLPKDRFSAERLKGVDSTLKIQPAKLEDSAVYLCASSSSPGASYNEQFFGPGTRLTVL.

This clonotype was found many times. The chain has TRBV29-1 and TRBJ2-5, with 8 bases identical to TRBD1. CDR1 and CDR2 (germline): SQVTM, ANQGSEA. V shed 6 bases, J shed 5 bases, and the junction held 11 bases outside the gene matches. The CDR3 is made up of 14 amino acids. The CDR3 region has the DNA TGCAGCGTCGTTAACCAGGGGGCTGGGGAGACCCAGTACTTC. It translates to CSVVNQGAGETQYF.

Only a few counts were recorded for this clonotype. V is TRBV21-1 and J is TRBJ1-2. TRBV21-1 is tagged as a pseudogene. CDR3 size: 14 residues. The chain's CDR3 is CASSKGTANYGYTF. The CDR3 DNA sequence: TGTGCCAGCAGCAAAGGGACGGCTAACTATGGCTACACCTTC.

This clonotype has only a few counts. The chain employs TRBV6-2 or TRBV6-3 and TRBJ1-6, with D possibly TRBD1 on 5 matching bases. V dropped 1 base and J dropped 6 bases, with 13 bases sitting between them. This CDR3 has 16 amino acids. From germline, CDR1 is MNHEY and CDR2 SVGEGT. The CDR3 DNA is TGTGCCAGCAGTTACTTGGGCGACAGCATTAATTCACCCCTCCACTTT. Its protein product is CASSYLGDSINSPLHF.

This clonotype has more than one count but fewer than ten. This sequence joins TRBV12-3 or TRBV12-4 and TRBJ2-4; D gene ambiguous. Trimming cost V 3 bases and J 4 bases, with 4 bases left between them. This CDR3 has 12 residues. The CDR3 protein is CASSLLKNIQYF. The CDR3 region has the DNA TGTGCCAGCAGTTTGTTGAAAAACATTCAGTACTTC.

This clonotype came up many times. The chain has TRBV10-3 and TRBJ2-7, with D tentatively TRBD1 (5 bases). Between the trimmed V and J ends, which lost 4 bases and 1 base, there was a span of 17 bases. The CDR3 length is 16 residues. In germline, CDR1 is ENHRY, CDR2 SYGVKD. The CDR3 reads CAISAVGHYRSYEQYV. The CDR3 bases are TGTGCCATCAGTGCGGTTGGGCACTACAGGTCCTACGAGCAGTACGTC.

This clonotype was seen more than once but under ten times. The rearrangement links TRBV11-3 to TRBJ2-2; possibly TRBD1 or TRBD2 for D (5 bases each). This CDR3 is 15 amino acids long. V shed 3 bases and J shed 5 bases, with 13 bases lying between them. The V gene's germline CDR1 is SGHNT and CDR2 YENEEA. As DNA, the CDR3 is TGTGCCAGCAGCTTTGAGAGGGGTGGAACCGGGGAGCTGTTTTTT. This translates into CASSFERGGTGELFF.

This clonotype has a handful of counts. The chain uses TRBV21-1 and TRBJ2-7. TRBV21-1 is a documented pseudogene. This CDR3 is 12 amino acids long. The DNA of the CDR3 is TGTGCCAGCAGCAACGAGCCAGGCGAGCAGTACTTC. Protein product: CASSNEPGEQYF.

This clonotype was recorded a few times. This chain connects TRBV6-5 to TRBJ2-7; 8 bases align to TRBD1. This CDR3 region has 14 residues. The junction had 3 bases not matched to a gene; V was cut back by 0 bases and J by 5 bases. CDR1 is MNHEY, CDR2 SVGAGI, per germline. The CDR3 DNA reads as TGTGCCAGCAGTTACTCGCGGACAGGGAACGAGCAGTACTTC. It translates to CASSYSRTGNEQYF.

This clonotype appeared a few times. The chain carries TRBV4-3 and TRBJ2-1, with D perhaps matching TRBD2 (5 bases). CDR1 is LGHNA and CDR2 is YSLEER in the germline V gene. The CDR3 length is 17 residues. V lost 1 base to trimming and J lost 0 bases, with 13 bases between them. The CDR3 is CASSQAAGLSSYNEQFF. The CDR3 bases are TGCGCCAGCAGCCAAGCCGCGGGCCTAAGCTCCTACAATGAGCAGTTCTTC.

This sequence joins TRBV11-2 and TRBJ2-5, with D perhaps given as TRBD1 or TRBD2 (5 bases each). The CDR3 is made up of 14 amino acids. Trimming pared 3 bases from V and 6 bases from J, leaving 14 bases between. The germline gives CDR1 SGHAT, CDR2 FQNNGV. This CDR3 is CASSFRGFGKTQYF. CDR3 DNA: TGTGCCAGCAGCTTTAGGGGATTCGGGAAGACCCAGTACTTC.

This clonotype was found many times. V usage is TRBV20-1 and J usage is TRBJ2-2, with D hard to call. The CDR3 totals 9 residues. V was shortened by 4 bases and J by 6 bases, with 0 bases between the two germline ends. Germline V lookup: CDR1 DFQATT, CDR2 SNEGSKA (reference sequence). Written as DNA, the CDR3 is TGCAGTGCTACCGGGGAGCTGTTTTTT. Encoded protein: CSATGELFF.

This clonotype was seen ten or more times. The chain has TRBV5-1 and TRBJ1-2; D may be TRBD1 (6 bases). Trimming took off 1 base at V and 1 base at J, with 11 bases between the two ends. Germline V gives CDR1 SGHRS, CDR2 YFSETQ. The CDR3 totals 15 residues. This CDR3 is CASSLNQGNNYGYTF. The CDR3 nucleotides read TGCGCCAGCAGCTTGAATCAGGGGAATAACTATGGCTACACCTTC.

This clonotype was observed a few times. V and J are TRBV11-2 and TRBJ1-1, with no clear D. Trimming took off 0 bases at V and 5 bases at J, with 13 bases between the two ends. Germline V gene lookup returns CDR1 SGHAT and CDR2 FQNNGV. This CDR3 is 15 amino acids long. This chain's CDR3 is CASSLDKSYETEAFF. The DNA of the CDR3 is TGTGCCAGCAGCTTAGATAAGTCTTATGAAACTGAAGCTTTCTTT.

In its sample, this clonotype was seen a few times. The V call is TRBV12-3 or TRBV12-4, the J call TRBJ1-1, with 7 bases fitting TRBD1. The CDR3 runs to 14 residues. Trimming at V came to 4 bases and at J to 5 bases, leaving 7 bases not matched to a gene. The DNA for the CDR3 is TGTGCCAGCAGTTGGGGCAGGGGGGGGACTGAAGCTTTCTTT. It encodes CASSWGRGGTEAFF.

The rearrangement uses TRBV11-2 and TRBJ2-5, with 11 positions matching TRBD1. Trimming cost V 5 bases and J 4 bases; bases outside gene matches: 6. This CDR3 is 15 amino acids long. Germline values: CDR1 SGHAT, CDR2 FQNNGV. CDR3 sequence: CASSASGTGGETQYF. DNA for the CDR3: TGTGCCAGCAGCGCCAGCGGGACAGGGGGAGAGACCCAGTACTTC.

The chain recombines TRBV4-1 with TRBJ1-5; D is possibly TRBD1 (6 bases). Germline V gene lookup returns CDR1 MGHRA and CDR2 YSYEKL. The germline V and J ends were trimmed by 0 bases and 9 bases, with 15 bases remaining between them. CDR3 length: 15 residues. The DNA of the CDR3 is TGCGCCAGCAGCCAAGATCTCAGGGGCGGCCTGCCCCAGCATTTT. Its protein is CASSQDLRGGLPQHF.

Many counts were recorded for this clonotype. The chain has TRBV27 and TRBJ2-7; D gene unclear. From germline, CDR1 is MNHEY and CDR2 SMNVEV (reference sequence). The V end was cut by 8 bases, the J end by 0 bases, with 11 bases between. This CDR3 has 13 residues. CDR3 sequence (DNA): TGTGCCAGCGGGATTGGAAGCTCCTACGAGCAGTACTTC. This encodes CASGIGSSYEQYF.

The chain employs TRBV4-1 and TRBJ1-1; 9 bases agree with TRBD1. The CDR3 runs 15 residues. CDR1 is MGHRA, CDR2 YSYEKL, per germline. J lost 5 bases, V lost 4 bases, and 8 bases had no gene match. DNA for the CDR3: TGCGCCAGCAGCCGGGGACAGGGCTTGAGGACTGAAGCTTTCTTT. It translates to CASSRGQGLRTEAFF.